The rows below give T cell receptor beta chains drawn from one sample of a study of blood T cell repertoires in COVID-19. Clones were read by immunoSEQ multiplex PCR, and TCRdb kept only the in-frame ones, dropping some. This sample has roughly 110,000 clones, with about 89% found just once. The sequenced material came from peripheral blood. These receptors originate from a middle-aged man with acute or convalescent COVID-19. Each CDR3 is given with its conserved first and last residue. Each record gives: clone size, J gene, D gene, V gene, CDR3 protein, CDR3 DNA. The D gene is left open where the match is weak. A clone size is listed for some rows: how often the clone was seen (once, few, many), or a class if it is expanded.

- | TRBJ2-2 | - | TRBV9 | CASSVAQTANTGELFF | TGTGCCAGCAGCGTAGCACAAACCGCGAACACCGGGGAGCTGTTTTTT
- | TRBJ1-1 | - | TRBV7-6 | CASSLAGQGKMNTEAFF | TGTGCCAGCAGCTTAGCGGGGCAGGGCAAAATGAACACTGAAGCTTTCTTT
- | TRBJ1-4 | - | TRBV19 | CASSPPGERNEKLFF | TGTGCCAGTAGTCCCCCGGGGGAACGGAATGAAAAACTGTTTTTT
- | TRBJ2-2 | - | TRBV5-1 | CASSWVSGGQNTGELFF | TGCGCCAGCAGCTGGGTTAGCGGTGGACAGAACACCGGGGAGCTGTTTTTT
- | TRBJ2-2 | TRBD2 | TRBV5-1 | CASSTGTSRYTGELFF | TGCGCCAGCAGTACCGGGACTAGTCGGTACACCGGGGAGCTGTTTTTT
- | TRBJ2-7 | - | TRBV6-1 | CASSETWDTSYEQYF | TGTGCCAGCAGTGAAACCTGGGACACCTCCTACGAGCAGTACTTC
- | TRBJ2-1 | - | TRBV25-1 | CASGTGGGTRHEQFF | TGTGCCAGCGGAACGGGGGGCGGAACACGCCATGAGCAGTTCTTC
- | TRBJ1-6 | - | TRBV11-2 | CASSLGTRNSPLHF | TGTGCCAGCAGCTTAGGAACGAGAAATTCACCCCTCCACTTT
- | TRBJ2-5 | - | TRBV7-8 | CASRENRVGKTQYF | TGTGCCAGCAGGGAAAACAGGGTCGGAAAGACCCAGTACTTC
- | TRBJ1-5 | TRBD1 | TRBV7-9 | CASSFGDSDNQPQHF | TGTGCCAGCAGCTTCGGGGACAGCGATAATCAGCCCCAGCATTTT
- | TRBJ1-3 | - | TRBV12-3/TRBV12-4 | CASSLGAGNTIYF | TGTGCCAGCAGTTTAGGGGCCGGAAACACCATATATTTT
once | TRBJ1-2 | TRBD1 | TRBV5-4 | CASSRGQAIYGYTF | TGTGCCAGCAGCCGGGGACAGGCGATCTATGGCTACACCTTC